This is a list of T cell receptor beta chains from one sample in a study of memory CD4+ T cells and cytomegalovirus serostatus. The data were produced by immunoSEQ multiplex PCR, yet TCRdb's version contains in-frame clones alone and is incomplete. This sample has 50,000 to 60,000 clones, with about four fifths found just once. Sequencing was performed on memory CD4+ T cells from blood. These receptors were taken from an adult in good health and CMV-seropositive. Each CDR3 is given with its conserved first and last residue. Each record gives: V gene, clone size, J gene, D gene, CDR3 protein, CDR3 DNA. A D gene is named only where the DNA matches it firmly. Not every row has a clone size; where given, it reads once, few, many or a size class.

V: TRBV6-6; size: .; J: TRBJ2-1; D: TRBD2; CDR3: CASSYRTSGGFNEQFF; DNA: TGTGCCAGCAGTTACAGGACTAGCGGGGGGTTCAATGAGCAGTTCTTC
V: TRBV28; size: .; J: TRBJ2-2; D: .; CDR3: CASSLEEGDYTGELFF; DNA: TGTGCCAGCAGTTTAGAGGAGGGGGATTACACCGGGGAGCTGTTTTTT
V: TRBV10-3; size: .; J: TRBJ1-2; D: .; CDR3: CAITGGNGYTF; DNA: TGTGCCATCACGGGGGGGAATGGCTACACCTTC
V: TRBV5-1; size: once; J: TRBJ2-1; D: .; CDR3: CASSLGGQSWDEQFF; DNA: TGCGCCAGCAGCTTGGGAGGACAGAGCTGGGATGAGCAGTTCTTC
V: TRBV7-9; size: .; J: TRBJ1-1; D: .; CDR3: CASSLGAAGTEAFF; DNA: TGTGCCAGCAGCTTGGGGGCCGCAGGCACTGAAGCTTTCTTT
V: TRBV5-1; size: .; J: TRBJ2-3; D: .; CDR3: CASSSTGDLSRTDTQYF; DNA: TGCGCCAGCAGCTCCACCGGGGACTTATCCCGCACAGATACGCAGTATTTT
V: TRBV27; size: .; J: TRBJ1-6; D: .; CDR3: CASSLRTGDSPLHF; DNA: TGTGCCAGCAGTTTAAGGACCGGGGATTCACCCCTCCACTTT
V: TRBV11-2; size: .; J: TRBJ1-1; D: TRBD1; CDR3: CASSLTGDTEAFF; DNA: TGTGCCAGCAGCCTGACAGGGGACACTGAAGCTTTCTTT
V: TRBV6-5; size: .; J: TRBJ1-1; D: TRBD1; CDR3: CASSSGTGVMNTEAFF; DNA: TGTGCCAGCAGTTCCGGGACAGGGGTAATGAACACTGAAGCTTTCTTT
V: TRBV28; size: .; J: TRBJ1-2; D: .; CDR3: CASSSTPGGYTF; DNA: TGTGCCAGCAGTTCCACCCCCGGTGGCTACACCTTC
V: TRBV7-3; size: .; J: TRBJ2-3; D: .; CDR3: CASSLGYTDTQYF; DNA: TGTGCCAGCAGCTTAGGCTACACAGATACGCAGTATTTT
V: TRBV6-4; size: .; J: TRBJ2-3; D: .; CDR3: CAPGDTQYF; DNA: TGTGCCCCCGGGGATACGCAGTATTTT
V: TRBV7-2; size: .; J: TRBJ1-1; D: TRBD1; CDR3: CASTYRGQGTEAFF; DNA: TGTGCCAGCACCTACAGGGGGCAAGGCACTGAAGCTTTCTTT
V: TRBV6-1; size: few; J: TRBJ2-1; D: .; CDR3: CASRMRGYYNEQFF; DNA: TGTGCCAGCAGAATGCGGGGATACTACAATGAGCAGTTCTTC
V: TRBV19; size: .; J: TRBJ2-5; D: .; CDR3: CASSTGGGEETQYF; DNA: TGTGCCAGTAGTACCGGCGGGGGCGAAGAGACCCAGTACTTC
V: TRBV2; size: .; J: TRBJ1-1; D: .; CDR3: CASKDSMNTEAFF; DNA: TGTGCCAGCAAGGACAGCATGAACACTGAAGCTTTCTTT
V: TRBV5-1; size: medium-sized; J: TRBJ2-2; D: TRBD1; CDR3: CASSPPGQGNTGELFF; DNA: TGCGCCAGCAGCCCTCCGGGACAGGGGAACACCGGGGAGCTGTTTTTT
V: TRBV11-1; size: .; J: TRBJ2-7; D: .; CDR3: CASSLGRYEQYF; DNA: TGTGCCAGCAGCTTAGGCAGGTACGAGCAGTACTTC
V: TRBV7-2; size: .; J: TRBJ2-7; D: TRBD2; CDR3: CASSPPAGGPGVQYF; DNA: TGTGCCAGCAGCCCCCCAGCGGGAGGGCCGGGCGTGCAGTACTTC
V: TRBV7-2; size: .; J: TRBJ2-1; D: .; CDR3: CASSGATVAYNEQFF; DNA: TGTGCCAGCAGCGGCGCGACAGTCGCGTACAATGAGCAGTTCTTC
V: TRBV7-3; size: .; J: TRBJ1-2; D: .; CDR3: CASSRMGQYGYTF; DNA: TGTGCCAGCAGCAGAATGGGCCAGTATGGCTACACCTTC
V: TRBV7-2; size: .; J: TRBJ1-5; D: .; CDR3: CASSLKPGLGSNQPQHF; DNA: TGTGCCAGCAGCTTAAAGCCCGGACTGGGAAGTAATCAGCCCCAGCATTTT
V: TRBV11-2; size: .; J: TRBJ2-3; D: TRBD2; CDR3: CASSLRLAGVFTDTQYF; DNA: TGTGCCAGCAGCTTAAGGCTAGCGGGGGTGTTCACAGATACGCAGTATTTT
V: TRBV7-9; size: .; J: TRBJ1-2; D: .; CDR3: CASSRGNYGYTF; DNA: TGTGCCAGCAGCCGGGGGAACTATGGCTACACCTTC
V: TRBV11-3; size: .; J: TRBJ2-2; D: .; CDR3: CASSPQGLGELFF; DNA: TGTGCCAGCAGCCCTCAGGGATTGGGGGAGCTGTTTTTT
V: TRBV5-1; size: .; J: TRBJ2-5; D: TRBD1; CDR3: CASSLSPGGGKTQYF; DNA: TGCGCCAGCAGCTTGAGCCCAGGGGGTGGTAAGACCCAGTACTTC
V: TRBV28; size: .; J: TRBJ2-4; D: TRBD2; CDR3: CASALAGKNIQYF; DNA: TGTGCCAGCGCTCTAGCGGGAAAAAACATTCAGTACTTC
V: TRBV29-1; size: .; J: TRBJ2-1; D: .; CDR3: CSVQERRDEQFF; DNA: TGCAGCGTTCAAGAGCGGAGGGATGAGCAGTTCTTC
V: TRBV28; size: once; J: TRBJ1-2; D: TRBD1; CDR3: CASTSGGEDYGYTF; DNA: TGTGCCAGCACTTCAGGGGGCGAGGACTATGGCTACACCTTC
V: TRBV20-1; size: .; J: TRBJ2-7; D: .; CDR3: CSARIVYEQYF; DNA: TGCAGTGCTAGAATAGTATACGAGCAGTACTTC
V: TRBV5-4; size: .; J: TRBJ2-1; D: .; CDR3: CASSLSTTGHGQFF; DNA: TGTGCCAGCAGCTTAAGCACAACAGGTCACGGTCAATTCTTC
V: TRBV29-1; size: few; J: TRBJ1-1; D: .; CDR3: CSSYVKGEAFF; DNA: TGCAGCTCTTATGTGAAAGGAGAAGCTTTCTTT
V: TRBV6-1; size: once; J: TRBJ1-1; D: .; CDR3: CASSRTEAFF; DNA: TGTGCCAGCAGTCGGACCGAAGCTTTCTTT
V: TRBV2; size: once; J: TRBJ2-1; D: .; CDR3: CASSAAIPSYNEQFF; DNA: TGTGCCAGCAGTGCAGCGATCCCCTCCTACAATGAGCAGTTCTTC
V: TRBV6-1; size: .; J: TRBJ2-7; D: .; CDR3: CASSEGTGKIEQYF; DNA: TGTGCCAGCAGTGAGGGAACTGGAAAAATCGAGCAGTACTTC